This TCR beta chain was captured in a study of shared clonotypes between healthy human individuals. Study observations and caveats: Researchers found naive subsets generally carried larger estimated richness than memory subsets.

This clone was seen more than once but under ten times. Its antigen is undetermined. CDR3 size: 14 residues. V was shortened by 0 bases and J by 6 bases, with 14 bases between the two germline ends. Germline CDR1 and CDR2: SQVTM and ANQGSEA. Assay: immunoSEQ multiplex PCR; the TCRdb copy retains only in-frame clones and omits some. The sample records roughly 1,800,000 clones, just under 95% being singletons. Naive CD8 cells comprised CD45RO-negative, CCR7-positively selected cells, excluding terminally differentiated effector memory CD45RA+ cells. The chain uses TRBV29-1 and TRBJ1-2, with a tentative D call TRBD1 (5 bases). Sequenced input: naive CD8+ T cells sorted from blood. This TCR was recovered from a man younger than 35 in good health. This CDR3 is CSVEDRGGVDGYTF. In nucleotides, the CDR3 is TGCAGCGTTGAAGATCGGGGCGGCGTTGATGGCTACACCTTC.